This T cell receptor (beta chain) was captured in a study of CD8 T cells in Susac syndrome. cDNA came from around 0.5 to 1 ug RNA primed by random hexamers. Each CDR3 protein is one row after TCRdb ran MiXCR on the immunoSEQ multiplex PCR reads. Of about 240,000 distinct CDR3 sequences listed, 90% to 96% are singletons. The CDR3 loop spans 15 amino acids. Germline CDR1 LGHDT, CDR2 YNNKEL (reference sequence). V was pared by 4 bases and J by 4 bases, with 17 bases between. This clonotype was seen a few times. The sequence came from a human donor with Susac syndrome. Material for sequencing was CD4+ T cells from PBMCs. J is TRBJ2-7 and V is TRBV3-1, with D perhaps TRBD1 or TRBD2 (5 bases each). In DNA, the CDR3 is TGTGCCAGCAGCCCCCATCTGGGGGTCCAGTACGAGCAGTACTTC. Protein product: CASSPHLGVQYEQYF.